This note documents a single TCR beta chain sequence. Its antigen is not known. Original data processing: Owing to the provision of junction-only sequences devoid of quality scores by immunoSEQ, filtering differed. Produced via immunoSEQ multiplex PCR; TCRdb's table is partial and in-frame only. That table is the source of V, J and clone size, and D and trimming were worked out from the DNA. Of 550,000 to 700,000 clones in the sample, around 73% are singletons; the top ten hold roughly 2%. These data are taken from a study of shared clonotypes between healthy human individuals. V was pared by 4 bases and J by 0 bases, with 19 bases between. The CDR3 is 17 residues long. Germline CDR1 SGHRS, CDR2 YFSETQ. Healthy adults negative for HIV, lacking recent acute infections or vaccinations, served as donors. Whole-study findings and limits: The expectation was that sequencing depth would affect clonotype sharing among donors.

This chain uses TRBV5-1 with TRBJ1-2; a possible D gene is TRBD1 (6 bases). The sequence derives from a woman aged 30 to 39 in good health. Sequenced: memory CD4+ T cells sorted from blood. As for subset: CD45RA-negative fraction. The CDR3 here is CASSRTEGGESNYGYTF. CDR3 in DNA: TGCGCCAGCAGCCGTACTGAGGGGGGCGAATCTAACTATGGCTACACCTTC.